This T cell receptor beta chain is drawn from a study of T-cell memory formation after mild COVID-19. Study-wide findings and caveats: Pre-infection memory showed some responding clones, and this suggested that cross-reactive memory joined.

Comment on this clonotype: Its antigen is still unknown.

Between the trimmed V and J ends, which lost 3 bases and 6 bases, there was a span of 19 bases. Germline V gene data show CDR1 as SQVTM and CDR2 as ANQGSEA. The CDR3 loop spans 15 amino acids. TCRdb ran MiXCR on the 5' RACE reads and lists one entry per CDR3 protein. The sample shows more than 7,000 distinct CDR3 sequences, about 33% of them seen only once. The chain carries TRBV29-1 and TRBJ2-3; D perhaps matches TRBD2 (7 bases). What was sequenced was PBMCs or a T cell subset sorted from them (not recorded which). This sequence originates from an adult woman who had mild COVID-19 (a few samples of this study predate the infection). Cell type and time point are not known. The CDR3 region is CSVDPAGASGDTQYF. The CDR3 region has the DNA TGCAGCGTTGATCCCGCGGGGGCCAGCGGGGATACGCAGTATTTT.